This TCR beta chain was observed in a study of blood T cell repertoires in COVID-19. Study as a whole: T cells, B-cell-depleted T cells, or PBMCs provided the cDNA or gDNA that served as material.

CDR1 is LNHDA, CDR2 SQIVND, per germline (reference sequence). The CDR3 runs 15 residues. Trimming removed 4 bases at V and 2 bases at J, with 12 bases between. This clone was detected only once. Produced via immunoSEQ multiplex PCR; TCRdb's table is partial and in-frame only. The data contain about 220,000 clones, 82% of them singletons. The TCR sequence derives from a woman older than 75 with acute or convalescent COVID-19. Sequencing was done on a sample of peripheral blood. The chain employs TRBV19 and TRBJ1-5, with TRBD1 as a possible D gene (5 bases). DNA of the CDR3: TGTGCCAGTAGTAGTGGGGCAATGGGCAATCAGCCCCAGCATTTT. It yields the protein CASSSGAMGNQPQHF.